This is a list of T cell receptor beta chains from one sample in a study of cytomegalovirus exposure and HLA in healthy donors. The assay was immunoSEQ multiplex PCR, and TCRdb's table has in-frame clones only and misses some. There are 72,000 or so clones in the sample; approximately 60% occur only once, and more than 2.5% lies in the top ten. The source material was PBMCs. The receptors derive from a woman between 45 and 65 years old in good health and CMV-seronegative. Each CDR3 is given with its conserved first and last residue. D genes are given only for firm matches. A clone size is listed for some rows: how often the clone was seen (once, few, many), or a class if it is expanded.

>.|TRBJ2-6|TRBV28|.
CASSLYSGSNVLTF
TGTGCCAGCAGTTTATATTCCGGTTCAAACGTCCTGACTTTC
>.|TRBJ2-3|TRBV6-4|.
CASSAMAGDTQYF
TGTGCCAGCAGTGCAATGGCAGGGGATACGCAGTATTTT
>TRBD2|TRBJ2-7|TRBV15|.
CATSKGGSLLEQYF
TGTGCCACCAGTAAGGGCGGGAGTCTCCTCGAGCAGTACTTC
>TRBD2|TRBJ2-3|TRBV9|.
CASSDTGTSSDTQYF
TGTGCCAGCAGCGACACCGGGACTAGCTCAGATACGCAGTATTTT
>TRBD1|TRBJ2-1|TRBV5-1|.
CASSRPGTGGGKQFF
TGCGCCAGCAGCCGTCCCGGGACAGGGGGCGGCAAGCAGTTCTTC
>.|TRBJ1-3|TRBV18|.
CASSPSPASTVDGNTIYF
TGTGCCAGCTCACCATCCCCGGCCAGTACAGTTGATGGAAACACCATATATTTT
>TRBD1|TRBJ1-2|TRBV4-3|.
CASSQEPTGGYYGYTF
TGCGCCAGCAGCCAAGAACCGACAGGGGGCTACTATGGCTACACCTTC
>.|TRBJ1-1|TRBV5-1|few
CASSHGWGDNTEAFF
TGCGCCAGCAGCCATGGGTGGGGGGACAACACTGAAGCTTTCTTT
>.|TRBJ2-1|TRBV30|once
CAWSVHQGSYNEQFF
TGTGCCTGGAGTGTACACCAGGGTTCCTACAATGAGCAGTTCTTC
>.|TRBJ1-2|TRBV29-1|once
CSVEDVGGGYGYTF
TGCAGCGTTGAAGATGTGGGAGGTGGTTATGGCTACACCTTC
>TRBD2|TRBJ2-1|TRBV15|few
CATSRPSSGSWANEQFF
TGTGCCACCAGCAGACCTTCTAGCGGGAGCTGGGCCAATGAGCAGTTCTTC
>.|TRBJ1-1|TRBV5-1|.
CASSPSGDSTEAFF
TGCGCCAGCAGCCCGTCCGGGGATTCGACTGAAGCTTTCTTT
>.|TRBJ1-2|TRBV18|few
CASSRLREAVRGYTF
TGTGCCAGCTCACGACTGAGGGAAGCGGTGCGGGGCTACACCTTC
>TRBD2|TRBJ2-3|TRBV6-1|.
CASIGGRRYTQYF
TGTGCCAGTATTGGCGGGAGGCGATATACGCAGTATTTT
>.|TRBJ2-7|TRBV7-9|.
CASSRGSEQYF
TGTGCCAGCAGCCGGGGGAGCGAGCAGTACTTC
>.|TRBJ2-7|TRBV9|many
CASSVGGGTYEQYF
TGTGCCAGCAGCGTAGGAGGCGGTACCTACGAGCAGTACTTC
>TRBD1|TRBJ2-7|TRBV19|few
CATSDRGLLGEQYF
TGTGCCACCTCGGACAGGGGCCTACTAGGCGAGCAGTACTTC
>.|TRBJ1-1|TRBV7-9|.
CASSGAGAMNTEAFF
TGTGCCAGCAGTGGGGCAGGGGCTATGAACACTGAAGCTTTCTTT
>TRBD2|TRBJ2-1|TRBV29-1|.
CSVEDPTSGSLYEQFF
TGCAGCGTTGAAGACCCGACTAGCGGGAGCCTCTATGAGCAGTTCTTC
>.|TRBJ2-7|TRBV13|.
CASSANRISYEQYF
TGTGCCAGCAGCGCAAACAGGATCTCCTACGAGCAGTACTTC
>TRBD2|TRBJ2-1|TRBV7-9|.
CASSFLAGGIDNEQFF
TGTGCCAGCAGCTTCCTAGCGGGAGGGATCGACAATGAGCAGTTCTTC
>TRBD1|TRBJ1-1|TRBV25-1|few
CASSEPRQGNTEAFF
TGTGCCAGCAGTGAACCGCGACAGGGGAACACTGAAGCTTTCTTT
>.|TRBJ1-2|TRBV11-2|.
CASSTGQRLTNYGYTF
TGTGCCAGCAGCACCGGACAGCGCCTCACTAACTATGGCTACACCTTC
>.|TRBJ2-3|TRBV5-1|once
CASSLEGLTDTQYF
TGCGCCAGCAGCTTGGAGGGACTCACAGATACGCAGTATTTT
>.|TRBJ2-3|TRBV5-1|.
CASSGQGGTDTQYF
TGCGCCAGCAGTGGACAAGGGGGCACAGATACGCAGTATTTT
>.|TRBJ1-1|TRBV16|.
CASSRYRMNTEAFF
TGTGCCAGCAGCCGGTACAGAATGAACACTGAAGCTTTCTTT
>.|TRBJ2-1|TRBV11-3|.
CASSSLLGPNEQFF
TGTGCCAGCAGCTCCCTACTAGGGCCCAATGAGCAGTTCTTC
>TRBD2|TRBJ2-5|TRBV5-1|.
CASSVTGLAGVETQYF
TGCGCCAGCAGCGTAACGGGACTAGCGGGAGTAGAGACCCAGTACTTC
>.|TRBJ2-3|TRBV29-1|.
CSTPGQGTGTDTQYF
TGCAGCACCCCCGGCCAGGGGACGGGCACAGATACGCAGTATTTT
>.|TRBJ2-7|TRBV6-5|.
CASSKGVTYEQYF
TGTGCCAGCAGTAAGGGGGTTACCTACGAGCAGTACTTC
>.|TRBJ1-1|TRBV5-4|.
CASSLYKQGNTEAFF
TGTGCCAGCAGCCTGTATAAACAGGGGAACACTGAAGCTTTCTTT
>TRBD1|TRBJ2-4|TRBV5-6|.
CASSPGGDRANIQYF
TGTGCCAGCAGCCCTGGAGGGGACAGGGCGAACATTCAGTACTTC
>TRBD2|TRBJ2-7|TRBV5-1|.
CASSLGAGGPYEQYF
TGCGCCAGCAGCTTGGGGGCGGGAGGGCCCTACGAGCAGTACTTC
>TRBD1|TRBJ2-2|TRBV7-3|.
CASSLGQGLGTGELFF
TGTGCCAGCAGCCTAGGACAGGGTCTGGGCACCGGGGAGCTGTTTTTT
>TRBD2|TRBJ2-7|TRBV7-2|.
CASSFSGRDHEQYF
TGTGCCAGCAGCTTTAGCGGGAGGGACCACGAGCAGTACTTC
>.|TRBJ1-2|TRBV18|.
CASSPLGDGGFGYTF
TGTGCCAGCTCACCACTGGGCGACGGTGGGTTTGGCTACACCTTC
>.|TRBJ2-3|TRBV9|once
CASSPHSGRGSTDTQYF
TGTGCCAGCAGCCCCCATTCGGGCAGGGGAAGCACAGATACGCAGTATTTT
>.|TRBJ2-5|TRBV11-2|.
CASRQATQYF
TGTGCCAGCAGACAGGCGACCCAGTACTTC
>.|TRBJ2-7|TRBV4-3|.
CASSQDAETASSYEQYF
TGCGCCAGCAGCCAAGATGCCGAGACAGCGAGCTCCTACGAGCAGTACTTC
>.|TRBJ1-2|TRBV21-1|.
CASSKREDYGYTF
TGTGCCAGCAGCAAGAGGGAGGACTATGGCTACACCTTC
>.|TRBJ2-3|TRBV9|once
CASSPGNTDTQYF
TGTGCCAGCAGCCCGGGAAACACAGATACGCAGTATTTT
>.|TRBJ1-5|TRBV30|.
CVWSRTLGQRSNQPQHF
TGTGTCTGGAGTCGAACCCTCGGACAGCGTAGCAATCAGCCCCAGCATTTT
>.|TRBJ1-2|TRBV28|.
CANQDRTNYGYTF
TGTGCCAACCAGGACAGAACTAACTATGGCTACACCTTC